This T cell receptor (beta chain) was sequenced in a study of blood T cells in healthy people across ages. Primed by a sample-barcoded 5' primer and a J-beta primer mix, a second PCR proceeded for about 6 to 12 cycles. TCRdb analysed the 5' RACE reads with MiXCR anew, one entry per CDR3 protein. Of about 730,000 distinct CDR3 sequences listed, about 42% were seen once; the top ten hold 20%. Of note for this clonotype: Its antigen is not known.

The study, taken as a whole, reports: Observed TCR beta diversity showed a strong correlation with the percentage of naive T cells as measured by flow cytometry.

The CDR3 sequence is 12 residues long. V was pared by 4 bases and J by 10 bases, with 12 bases between. CDR1 is SGHKS, CDR2 YYEKEE, per germline (reference sequence). The chain links TRBV5-5 to TRBJ2-1; D is perhaps TRBD2 (5 bases). Sample: blood. This receptor was identified in an older woman in good health. For the CDR3, the DNA is TGTGCCAGCAGCCCTCTCAGCGGAGAGCAGTTCTTC. It specifies CASSPLSGEQFF.